This T cell receptor (beta chain) originates from a study of blood T cell repertoires in COVID-19. As for the study in general: Samples of COVID-19 (acute and convalescent) were obtained from the United States, Italy and Spain. T cells, B-cell-depleted T cells, or PBMCs provided the cDNA or gDNA that served as material.

Per the authors' pipeline: Amplifying reference gene primers gave estimates of nucleated cell counts. TCRdb's table, derived via immunoSEQ multiplex PCR, lists solely in-frame clones and lacks some. That table supplies the V and J calls and clone size; D and trimming were determined from the DNA. The table records about 64,000 clones, 85% to 90% of them present only once. This clone was detected only a few times. Germline V CDR1 and CDR2: WSHSY, SAAADI. The V end lost 3 bases, the J end lost 3 bases, and 11 bases lay between the germline ends. The CDR3 has 14 residues. Sequences were obtained from peripheral blood. This TCR was sampled from a man in his fifties with active COVID-19. The V and J genes are TRBV10-2 and TRBJ1-2; D may be TRBD1 (5 bases). CDR3 DNA sequence: TGCGCCAGCAGTGACCCGGGAGGGGACTATGGCTACACCTTC. Its translation: CASSDPGGDYGYTF.